The present T cell receptor beta chain was sequenced within a study of beta chain features in type 1 diabetes. Study findings and constraints: A potential PCR bias toward shorter templates would be equal in patient and control samples. Type 1 diabetes patients showed fewer insertions and more deletions at VDJ junctions. Patients with Type 1 diabetes showed moderately but significantly shorter TCRB CDR3s in all four CD4+ subsets.

The CDR3 is 12 amino acids. CDR1 is SQVTM, CDR2 ANQGSEA, per germline. V lost 6 bases to trimming and J lost 3 bases, with 11 bases between them. A few counts support this clone. Its specificity is unknown. Isolated RNA was reverse transcribed in full, so expressed TCRB transcripts were sequenced. Using immunoSEQ multiplex PCR, the repertoire was profiled, and TCRdb retains in-frame clones only, with some absent. The sample yields around 310,000 clones, less than 15% seen once. This clonotype originated in a woman aged 18-35 years with type 1 diabetes. The chain carries TRBV29-1 and TRBJ1-2; D is perhaps TRBD1 (6 bases). Sequencing was done on a sample of naive CD4+ T cells from blood. The CDR3 DNA sequence: TGCAGCGTGAAACAGGGTTACTATGGCTACACCTTC. It translates to CSVKQGYYGYTF.